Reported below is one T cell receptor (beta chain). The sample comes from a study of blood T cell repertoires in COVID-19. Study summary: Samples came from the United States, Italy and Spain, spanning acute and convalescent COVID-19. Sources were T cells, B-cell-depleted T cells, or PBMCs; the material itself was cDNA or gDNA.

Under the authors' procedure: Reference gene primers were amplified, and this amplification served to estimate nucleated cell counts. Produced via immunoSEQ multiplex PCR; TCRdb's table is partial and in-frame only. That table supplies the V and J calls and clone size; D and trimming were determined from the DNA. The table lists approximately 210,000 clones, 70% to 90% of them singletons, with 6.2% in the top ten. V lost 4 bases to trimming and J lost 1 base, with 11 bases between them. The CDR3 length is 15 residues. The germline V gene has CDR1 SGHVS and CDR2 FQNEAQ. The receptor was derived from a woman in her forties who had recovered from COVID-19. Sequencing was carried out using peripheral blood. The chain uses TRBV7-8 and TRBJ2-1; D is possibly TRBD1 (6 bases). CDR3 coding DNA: TGTGCCAGCAGCTCGCAGACAGGATCCTACAATGAGCAGTTCTTC. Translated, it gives CASSSQTGSYNEQFF. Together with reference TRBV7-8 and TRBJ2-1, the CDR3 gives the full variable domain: GAGVSQSPRYKVAKRGQDVALRCDPISGHVSLFWYQQALGQGPEFLTYFQNEAQLDKSGLPSDRFFAERPEGSVSTLKIQRTQQEDSAVYLCASSSQTGSYNEQFFGPGTRLTVL.